The 29 T cell receptor beta chains reported below all come from one sample, sequenced in a study of CD8 T cells in Susac syndrome. RNA was extracted with the RNeasy kit, and a quantity of about 0.45 to 1 ug was reverse transcribed using random hexamers. A single record per CDR3 protein comes from TCRdb applying MiXCR to the immunoSEQ multiplex PCR reads. Among about 180,000 distinct CDR3 sequences listed, 85% to 95% were seen once. Sequencing was carried out using CD4+ T cells from PBMCs. The origin of the receptors is a human donor with Susac syndrome.

CDR3 protein: CSASTPVSRYGYTF. CDR3 bases: TGCAGTGCTAGTACACCGGTTAGTCGGTATGGCTACACCTTC. The J gene is TRBJ1-2, the V gene TRBV20-1; D call uncertain. This CDR3 comprises 14 residues. CDR1 and CDR2 from the germline V gene are DFQATT and SNEGSKA (reference sequence). The V end was cut by 3 bases, the J end by 5 bases, with 16 bases between.

J is TRBJ2-1 and V is TRBV4-2; D is possibly TRBD2 (5 bases). There are 16 residues in the CDR3. V was pared by 1 base and J by 2 bases, with 12 bases between. Germline V gives CDR1 LGHNA, CDR2 YNFKEQ. DNA of the CDR3: TGTGCCAGCAGCCAAGTCCCCGGGGTCACCTACAATGAGCAGTTCTTC. Translation gives CASSQVPGVTYNEQFF.

For the CDR3, the DNA is TGTGCCAGCAGACGAGGGACTAGCGGGGGGGTGTCAGATACGCAGTATTTT. It is translated as CASRRGTSGGVSDTQYF. V and J are TRBV12-3 or TRBV12-4 and TRBJ2-3, with 16 bases fitting TRBD2. Germline trimming cut 6 bases from V and 4 bases from J; bases unmatched to any gene: 7. The CDR3 loop spans 17 amino acids.

The V gene is TRBV7-2, the J gene TRBJ2-7, with 14 bases identical to TRBD2. The germline V gene has CDR1 SGHTA and CDR2 FQGNSA. Trimming at V came to 1 base and at J to 6 bases, leaving 14 bases not matched to a gene. The CDR3 totals 19 residues. The CDR3 sequence is CASSLVGLAGGSFFGEQYF. CDR3 DNA sequence: TGTGCCAGCAGCTTAGTAGGACTAGCGGGAGGTTCGTTTTTTGGCGAGCAGTACTTC.

The chain links TRBV28 to TRBJ1-5; unclear D gene. Germline V CDR1 and CDR2: MDHEN, SYDVKM. Between the trimmed V and J ends, which lost 4 bases and 5 bases, there was a span of 12 bases. The CDR3 extends over 14 amino acids. Written as DNA, the CDR3 is TGTGCCAGCAGTTCCCAGGACTATGATCAGCCCCAGCATTTT. This sequence encodes CASSSQDYDQPQHF.

The rearrangement joins TRBV28 to TRBJ2-7; the match to TRBD1 covers 7 bases. CDR1 MDHEN and CDR2 SYDVKM come from the germline V gene. After removal of 6 bases from V and 5 bases from J, the junction contained 10 bases not matched to a gene. CDR3 size: 14 residues. CDR3 nucleotides: TGTGCCAGCAGCTCTATATCCGGGACAGACGAGCAGTACTTC. It specifies CASSSISGTDEQYF.

This clonotype was counted once. The chain links TRBV20-1 to TRBJ2-1; tentative D call: TRBD2 (6 bases). V lost 3 bases, J lost 8 bases, and 20 bases lay in between. This CDR3 has 15 residues. CDR1 is DFQATT, CDR2 SNEGSKA, per germline (reference sequence). DNA of the CDR3: TGCAGTGCTAGTGATAAGGGACTCCACGTGGATGAGCAGTTCTTC. This codes for CSASDKGLHVDEQFF.

V and J are TRBV18 and TRBJ2-6, with D unresolved. Trimming left V 2 bases short and J 0 bases short, with 8 bases between. CDR1 is KGHSH and CDR2 is LQKENI in the germline V gene. The CDR3 contains 16 residues. The CDR3 spells CASSPFGDSGANVLTF. Here the CDR3 DNA reads TGTGCCAGCTCACCATTTGGCGACTCTGGGGCCAACGTCCTGACTTTC.

The rearrangement uses TRBV15 and TRBJ2-7; 7 positions match TRBD2. CDR1 is LNHNV and CDR2 is YYDKDF in the germline V gene (reference sequence). After removal of 0 bases from V and 2 bases from J, the junction contained 4 bases not matched to a gene. This CDR3 is built from 15 residues. CDR3 sequence reads: CATSRDPGGTYEQYF. In DNA, the CDR3 is TGTGCCACCAGCAGAGACCCCGGGGGGACCTACGAGCAGTACTTC.

In its sample, this clonotype was seen once. The chain is built from TRBV20-1 and TRBJ2-7, with TRBD2 matching over 13 bases. V lost 1 base, J lost 3 bases, and 6 bases stayed unmatched. The CDR3 spans 16 residues. Germline CDR1 reads DFQATT; CDR2 reads SNEGSKA (reference sequence). CDR3: CSARVLAGGESYEQYF. CDR3 DNA: TGCAGTGCTAGAGTACTAGCGGGAGGGGAGAGCTACGAGCAGTACTTC.

CDR3 sequence (DNA): TGCAGTGCTAGAGCTCAAGGGACATCTAACTATGGCTACACCTTC. Translated: CSARAQGTSNYGYTF. V gene TRBV20-1 combines with J gene TRBJ1-2, with TRBD1 as a possible D gene (6 bases). CDR3 length: 15 amino acids. Trimming removed 1 base at V and 0 bases at J, with 12 bases between. Germline-derived CDR1 and CDR2 are DFQATT and SNEGSKA (reference sequence).

The V gene is TRBV3-1, the J gene TRBJ1-5; 9 bases are a match to TRBD1. This CDR3 contains 15 residues. V shed 8 bases and J 1 base; nucleotides not matched to a gene: 6. CDR1 is LGHDT, CDR2 YNNKEL, per germline (reference sequence). The CDR3 nucleotides read TGTGCCAGCTCGGGAGGGACAGGGAGCAATCAGCCCCAGCATTTT. Amino acids: CASSGGTGSNQPQHF.

This clonotype was detected a few times. The chain recombines TRBV20-1 with TRBJ1-1; D unresolved. This CDR3 is 14 amino acids long. Per the germline V gene, CDR1 is DFQATT and CDR2 is SNEGSKA (reference sequence). V was trimmed by 1 base and J by 0 bases, leaving 9 bases between them. The CDR3 protein is CSARVSRVNTEAFF. For the CDR3, the DNA is TGCAGTGCTAGAGTTTCCCGTGTGAACACTGAAGCTTTCTTT.

This sequence joins TRBV9 and TRBJ2-5; either TRBD1 or TRBD2 may supply D (5 bases each). Trimming stripped 4 bases from V and 3 bases from J, with 19 bases between. The CDR3 sequence is 16 residues long. Looked up from germline, CDR1 is SGDLS and CDR2 is YYNGEE. In DNA form, the CDR3 reads TGTGCCAGCAGCCCCCGAGGGGCTAGCTCTAAAGAGACCCAGTACTTC. It specifies CASSPRGASSKETQYF.

This chain joins TRBV29-1 and TRBJ2-1; 8 bases agree with TRBD2. CDR1 and CDR2 from the germline V gene are SQVTM and ANQGSEA. This CDR3 is 14 amino acids long. V was clipped by 5 bases and J by 4 bases; unmatched bases: 7. The CDR3 bases are TGCAGCGTTAGGGGCGGGGGGCGTTACAATGAGCAGTTCTTC. Protein product: CSVRGGGRYNEQFF.

The V call is TRBV20-1, the J call TRBJ2-5; 11 bases match TRBD2. CDR1 is DFQATT, CDR2 SNEGSKA, per germline (reference sequence). Germline trimming cut 5 bases from V and 5 bases from J; bases unmatched to any gene: 22. The CDR3 consists of 19 residues. The CDR3 loop is CSASSGASGRLGERETQYF. The CDR3, as DNA: TGCAGTGCTTCTTCCGGAGCTAGCGGGAGGCTAGGAGAGCGGGAGACCCAGTACTTC.

This chain's CDR3 is CSGQLLNTEAFF. The CDR3, as DNA: TGCAGTGGACAGCTCTTGAACACTGAAGCTTTCTTT. The rearrangement joins TRBV20-1 to TRBJ1-1, with D possibly TRBD1 on 5 matching bases. The CDR3 length is 12 residues. Per germline, CDR1 DFQATT and CDR2 SNEGSKA (reference sequence). Trimming removed 7 bases at V and 0 bases at J, with 9 bases between.

The chain uses TRBV27 and TRBJ2-5, with 7 bases matching TRBD2. The J segment lost 1 base and the V segment lost 6 bases, leaving 5 bases of the junction unmatched. This CDR3 has 14 amino acids. Per germline, CDR1 MNHEY and CDR2 SMNVEV (reference sequence). The CDR3 here is CASSAGVLQETQYF. The CDR3 DNA reads as TGTGCCAGCAGCGCGGGAGTCCTCCAAGAGACCCAGTACTTC.

This clonotype was picked up a small number of times. The V gene is TRBV29-1, the J gene TRBJ1-1; D ambiguous. Trimming left V 5 bases short and J 3 bases short, with 4 bases between. The CDR3 contains 10 residues. Germline-derived CDR1 and CDR2 are SQVTM and ANQGSEA. CDR3: CSVLDTEAFF. Written as DNA, the CDR3 is TGCAGCGTTCTAGACACTGAAGCTTTCTTT.

The gene calls are TRBV28 and TRBJ2-1; no definite D call. Trimming took off 9 bases at V and 6 bases at J, with 18 bases between the two ends. The CDR3 runs to 14 residues. CDR1 is MDHEN, CDR2 SYDVKM, per germline. The CDR3 is CASWAEYSINEQFF. The CDR3 coding sequence is TGTGCCAGTTGGGCTGAGTACTCGATCAATGAGCAGTTCTTC. Full variable domain (outside the CDR3, taken from reference TRBV28 and TRBJ2-1): DVKVTQSSRYLVKRTGEKVFLECVQDMDHENMFWYRQDPGLGLRLIYFSYDVKMKEKGDIPEGYSVSREKKERFSLILESASTNQTSMYLCASWAEYSINEQFFGPGTRLTVL.

The chain combines TRBV12-5 with TRBJ2-1; D possibly uses TRBD1 or TRBD2 (6 bases each). Germline CDR1 LGHNT, CDR2 FRNRAP. V was pared by 3 bases and J by 10 bases, with 22 bases between. The CDR3 extends over 16 amino acids. CDR3 amino acids: CASGFGQRSLGGEQFF. CDR3 nucleotides: TGTGCTAGTGGTTTCGGACAGCGAAGCCTGGGGGGCGAGCAGTTCTTC.

The CDR3 protein is CSVQSTGEDTQYF. CDR3 DNA: TGCAGCGTTCAGTCGACAGGGGAAGATACGCAGTATTTT. This rearrangement joins TRBV29-1 to TRBJ2-3; the match to TRBD1 covers 8 bases. The V and J ends lost 5 bases and 5 bases, in that order; junction bases with no gene match: 6. Germline V gene data show CDR1 as SQVTM and CDR2 as ANQGSEA. This CDR3 comprises 13 residues.

This chain uses TRBV27 with TRBJ2-5; D might be TRBD1 (5 bases). Trimming removed 2 bases at V and 5 bases at J, with 15 bases between. From germline, CDR1 is MNHEY and CDR2 SMNVEV (reference sequence). The CDR3 totals 15 residues. The CDR3 DNA reads as TGTGCCAGCAGTTTAGATCAGGGTAGGGCGGAGACCCAGTACTTC. Protein product: CASSLDQGRAETQYF.

This chain links TRBV6-2 or TRBV6-3 with TRBJ2-7; no firm D call. V lost 1 base and J 6 bases, leaving 4 bases between the germline ends. This CDR3 has 11 residues. The germline V gene has CDR1 MNHEY and CDR2 SVGEGT. The CDR3, as DNA: TGTGCCAGCAGTTACTTCGTCGAGCAGTACTTC. Protein: CASSYFVEQYF.

The chain uses TRBV24-1 and TRBJ2-5, with D tentatively TRBD1 (6 bases). The CDR3 length is 15 residues. Germline V gene lookup returns CDR1 KGHDR and CDR2 SFDVKD. The germline V and J ends were trimmed by 4 bases and 0 bases, with 11 bases remaining between them. Written as DNA, the CDR3 is TGTGCCACCAGTGACCCTCGACAGGACCAAGAGACCCAGTACTTC. Translation: CATSDPRQDQETQYF.

V and J are TRBV7-2 and TRBJ2-5; 8 bases align to TRBD2. V shed 2 bases and J 1 base; nucleotides not matched to a gene: 3. CDR1 and CDR2 (germline): SGHTA, FQGNSA. The CDR3 runs 15 residues. This CDR3 reads CASSLRSGGQETQYF. For the CDR3, the DNA is TGTGCCAGCAGCTTACGAAGCGGGGGCCAAGAGACCCAGTACTTC.

The table lists this clonotype with a count of one. V usage is TRBV5-1 and J usage is TRBJ2-7, with a weak D call TRBD1 (5 bases). The V and J ends lost 5 bases and 1 base respectively, with 16 bases between them. CDR3 size: 15 residues. Germline lookup yields CDR1 SGHRS and CDR2 YFSETQ. The CDR3 sequence: CASRFAHRSSYEQYF. CDR3 DNA: TGCGCCAGCAGATTCGCTCACAGGAGTTCCTACGAGCAGTACTTC.

This clonotype was detected once. The genes are TRBV20-1 and TRBJ2-5; perhaps TRBD2 as D (6 bases). This CDR3 has 13 residues. The V end was cut by 6 bases, the J end by 1 base, with 12 bases between. Germline CDR1 and CDR2: DFQATT and SNEGSKA (reference sequence). CDR3 in DNA: TGCAGTGCAACGGACTATATCCAAGAGACCCAGTACTTC. It specifies CSATDYIQETQYF.

The V gene is TRBV6-2 or TRBV6-3, the J gene TRBJ1-5, with no clear D. Trimming removed 2 bases from V and 3 bases from J, with 5 bases in between. Germline CDR1 is MNHEY and CDR2 is SVGEGT. This CDR3 comprises 13 residues. CDR3 bases: TGTGCCAGCAGTTACGCCGTCAATCAGCCCCAGCATTTT. Translation: CASSYAVNQPQHF.